The 32 T cell receptor beta chains below all came from one sample that was sequenced in a study of cytomegalovirus exposure and HLA in healthy donors. Researchers ran the PCR with 60 Vbeta and 13 Jbeta primers. TCRdb's copy holds only in-frame clones and misses some; the assay was immunoSEQ multiplex PCR. The profile shows 180,000 or so clones, approximately 85% of them singletons. The sequenced sample was PBMCs. The receptors were gathered from a man aged 18 to 30 in good health and CMV-seropositive.

The chain combines TRBV10-1 with TRBJ1-1, with TRBD1 matching over 7 bases. Germline values: CDR1 WNHNN, CDR2 SYGVQD (reference sequence). J gave up 3 bases and V 0 bases, and 10 bases lay outside the gene matches. The CDR3 contains 17 residues. The CDR3 is CASSESVRRTGYTEAFF. The CDR3 DNA sequence: TGCGCCAGCAGTGAGTCGGTCAGAAGGACAGGTTACACTGAAGCTTTCTTT.

This clone was seen a few times. J is TRBJ1-5 and V is TRBV4-1, with D unresolved. Looked up from germline, CDR1 is MGHRA and CDR2 is YSYEKL. V was cut by 2 bases and J by 2 bases, with 13 bases left in between. The CDR3 is 16 residues long. CDR3 DNA sequence: TGCGCCAGCAGCCAACTCTTCGGGGTTGGCAATCAGCCCCAGCATTTT. It encodes CASSQLFGVGNQPQHF.

The chain carries TRBV6-1 and TRBJ1-1; D may be TRBD1 (5 bases). Per the germline V gene, CDR1 is MNHNS and CDR2 is SASEGT. This CDR3 contains 16 residues. V lost 2 bases and J 0 bases, leaving 13 bases between the germline ends. Written as DNA, the CDR3 is TGTGCCAGCAGTGAACGGGGGGGTCGCATGAACACTGAAGCTTTCTTT. Encoded protein: CASSERGGRMNTEAFF.

This chain uses TRBV19 with TRBJ1-5; 10 nucleotides agree with TRBD1. Germline V gives CDR1 LNHDA, CDR2 SQIVND (reference sequence). CDR3 size: 15 residues. V lost 6 bases, J lost 3 bases, and 5 bases stayed unmatched. CDR3 in DNA: TGTGCCAGTAGAGGGACAGGGGTAAACAATCAGCCCCAGCATTTT. It is translated as CASRGTGVNNQPQHF.

This chain connects TRBV2 to TRBJ1-2, with D possibly being TRBD1 (5 bases). The CDR3 consists of 15 residues. Germline V gene lookup returns CDR1 SNHLY and CDR2 FYNNEI. V was shortened by 10 bases and J by 0 bases, with 18 bases between the two germline ends. The CDR3 loop reads CATKGEGAPNYGYTF. CDR3 bases: TGTGCCACCAAAGGGGAAGGGGCGCCTAACTATGGCTACACCTTC.

V is TRBV7-3 and J is TRBJ2-2; D uncertain. V lost 7 bases to trimming and J lost 2 bases, with 8 bases between them. CDR1 is SGHTA and CDR2 is FQGTGA in the germline V gene. This CDR3 has 13 amino acids. CDR3 protein: CASTYSNTGELFF. CDR3 nucleotides: TGTGCCAGCACCTATAGTAACACCGGGGAGCTGTTTTTT.

This clone was seen a handful of times. The chain uses TRBV7-2 and TRBJ1-2; D might be TRBD1 (5 bases). There are 14 residues in the CDR3. CDR1 is SGHTA, CDR2 FQGNSA, per germline. V gave up 8 bases and J gave up 4 bases, with 17 bases separating them. In DNA, the CDR3 is TGTGCCAGCGACGTCCCAGGGCGTACCTATGGCTACACCTTC. Translation gives CASDVPGRTYGYTF.

The rearrangement joins TRBV6-6 to TRBJ2-7; 8 bases agree with TRBD1. Germline V gene lookup returns CDR1 MNHNY and CDR2 SVGAGI (reference sequence). There are 15 residues in the CDR3. The J segment lost 3 bases and the V segment lost 0 bases, leaving 4 bases of the junction unmatched. The CDR3 DNA is TGTGCCAGCAGTTACTCCTTCGACAGGGGCTACGAGCAGTACTTC. Amino acid sequence: CASSYSFDRGYEQYF.

As concerns this clone: One junction end does not reproduce the germline sequence, and a read error may be involved. CDR3 coding DNA: TGTTCCAGCAGCTCTTGGACAGACTCGAACACCGGGGAGCTGTTTTTT. Translated: CSSSSWTDSNTGELFF. The rearrangement links TRBV7-9 to TRBJ2-2; maybe TRBD1 (6 bases). Germline assignment: CDR1 SEHNR and CDR2 FQNEAQ (reference sequence). The CDR3 covers 16 residues.

The table lists this clone with a few counts. The CDR3: CASRGGLAGFYTGELFF. The CDR3 nucleotides are TGCGCCAGCAGGGGAGGACTAGCGGGATTTTACACCGGGGAGCTGTTTTTT. This chain connects TRBV5-1 to TRBJ2-2, with 12 bases identical to TRBD2. The J segment lost 3 bases and the V segment lost 5 bases, leaving 8 bases of the junction unmatched. This CDR3 contains 17 residues. The germline V gene encodes CDR1 SGHRS and CDR2 YFSETQ.

The V call is TRBV7-9, the J call TRBJ1-4; 8 positions agree with TRBD1. Germline trimming cut 1 base from V and 6 bases from J; bases unmatched to any gene: 4. The germline gives CDR1 SEHNR, CDR2 FQNEAQ (reference sequence). This CDR3 region has 15 residues. The CDR3, as DNA: TGTGCCAGCAGCTTAGGACAGGGGTTCGATGAAAAACTGTTTTTT. Its translation: CASSLGQGFDEKLFF.

The rearrangement uses TRBV15 and TRBJ1-1, with D perhaps TRBD1 (5 bases). Germline V gene lookup returns CDR1 LNHNV and CDR2 YYDKDF (reference sequence). Trimming pared 5 bases from V and 2 bases from J, leaving 15 bases between. The CDR3 is made up of 15 amino acids. CDR3 DNA sequence: TGTGCCACCAGCCGCGGGACCGAACTCAACACTGAAGCTTTCTTT. Its protein is CATSRGTELNTEAFF.

This clone was found a few times. V usage is TRBV5-4 and J usage is TRBJ1-1; TRBD1 matches at 9 bases. CDR3 size: 14 residues. Trimming cost V 2 bases and J 8 bases; bases outside gene matches: 7. CDR1 and CDR2 from the germline V gene are SGHNT and YYREEE (reference sequence). The CDR3 DNA reads TGTGCCAGCAGCTTAATCCCGGGACAGGGAGAAGCTTTCTTT. It is translated as CASSLIPGQGEAFF.

The chain joins TRBV27 to TRBJ1-4; a possible D gene is TRBD1 (5 bases). With 4 bases removed from V and 1 base from J, the gap between germline ends came to 13 bases. CDR1 is MNHEY and CDR2 is SMNVEV in the germline V gene (reference sequence). This CDR3 contains 16 residues. CDR3 amino acids: CASSSARDGTNEKLFF. The CDR3 nucleotides are TGTGCCAGCAGTTCCGCGCGGGACGGAACTAATGAAAAACTGTTTTTT.

The chain combines TRBV7-3 with TRBJ1-5; possible D gene TRBD1, 6 bases. Germline loops: CDR1 SGHTA, CDR2 FQGTGA. The CDR3 loop spans 16 amino acids. Deletions cut 5 bases from V and 1 base from J, with 15 bases between. Here the CDR3 reads CASSLRQAPSNQPQHF. CDR3 coding DNA: TGTGCCAGCAGCCTAAGACAGGCGCCAAGCAATCAGCCCCAGCATTTT.

The chain couples TRBV19 to TRBJ1-6; 7 bases map to TRBD1. The trim removed 4 bases at V and 8 bases at J, leaving 11 bases unmatched. The CDR3 is made up of 16 amino acids. Looked up from germline, CDR1 is LNHDA and CDR2 is SQIVND (reference sequence). CDR3 protein: CASSTDRDLGDSPLHF. The CDR3 DNA reads TGTGCCAGTAGTACCGACAGGGACTTGGGGGATTCACCCCTCCACTTT.

This chain links TRBV7-8 with TRBJ1-2; no reliable D call. The CDR3 is 15 residues long. V was shortened by 1 base and J by 0 bases, with 9 bases between the two germline ends. Per germline, CDR1 SGHVS and CDR2 FQNEAQ. For the CDR3, the DNA is TGTGCCAGCAGCTTAGTATCTCACACTAACTATGGCTACACCTTC. It yields the protein CASSLVSHTNYGYTF.

Only one count was recorded for this clone. This chain connects TRBV11-2 to TRBJ1-2; D is unclear. CDR1 SGHAT and CDR2 FQNNGV come from the germline V gene. The CDR3 is 15 amino acids. Trimming removed 0 bases at V and 4 bases at J, with 12 bases between. CDR3 in DNA: TGTGCCAGCAGCTTAGATCTCAGGACTACCTATGGCTACACCTTC. This sequence encodes CASSLDLRTTYGYTF.

The chain uses TRBV4-2 and TRBJ1-4, with TRBD1 as a possible D gene (5 bases). V lost 0 bases, J lost 8 bases, and 10 bases lay in between. CDR1 LGHNA and CDR2 YNFKEQ come from the germline V gene. The CDR3 is made up of 14 amino acids. CDR3 DNA sequence: TGTGCCAGCAGCCAAGATGTTCGGGGGGAAAAACTGTTTTTT. Translated: CASSQDVRGEKLFF.

This chain links TRBV29-1 with TRBJ2-5; D possibly corresponds to TRBD1 (5 bases). The CDR3 consists of 15 residues. The V end was cut by 3 bases, the J end by 0 bases, with 14 bases between. Germline V gives CDR1 SQVTM, CDR2 ANQGSEA. In DNA form, the CDR3 reads TGCAGCGTTGATGGTGTAAGGGGCAACCAAGAGACCCAGTACTTC. This encodes CSVDGVRGNQETQYF.

The chain joins TRBV5-4 to TRBJ1-4; D remains unclear. CDR3 size: 15 residues. Germline V lookup: CDR1 SGHNT, CDR2 YYREEE (reference sequence). V dropped 7 bases and J dropped 0 bases, with 13 bases sitting between them. Here the CDR3 reads CASGPRGSTNEKLFF. The CDR3 bases are TGTGCCAGCGGACCGCGGGGTTCAACTAATGAAAAACTGTTTTTT.

The chain carries TRBV7-9 and TRBJ2-7; possible D gene TRBD1, 5 bases. The CDR3 has 12 amino acids. The ends were cut back, 0 bases at V and 6 bases at J, with 6 bases in the middle. CDR1 and CDR2 from the germline V gene are SEHNR and FQNEAQ (reference sequence). In DNA form, the CDR3 reads TGTGCCAGCAGCTTAGCAGGGGTCGAGCAGTACTTC. Translating gives CASSLAGVEQYF.

This clone has only one observation. The chain joins TRBV9 to TRBJ2-7; 8 bases line up with TRBD1. CDR1 is SGDLS, CDR2 YYNGEE, per germline. The CDR3 is 15 amino acids. Losses at the gene ends were 3 bases for V and 4 bases for J; bases not matched to a gene: 9. The CDR3 region is CASSALDRGRYEQYF. CDR3 sequence (DNA): TGTGCCAGCAGCGCCCTTGACAGGGGCAGATACGAGCAGTACTTC.

The CDR3 DNA is TGTGCCAGCAGCTTAAGGCTCGTAGGGGGGGCGTTCCACGAGCAGTACTTC. Protein: CASSLRLVGGAFHEQYF. This chain joins TRBV7-3 and TRBJ2-7; weak D call: TRBD2 (7 bases). Germline V CDR1 and CDR2: SGHTA, FQGTGA. The CDR3 loop spans 17 amino acids. Trimming removed 1 base at V and 5 bases at J, with 21 bases between.

This sequence joins TRBV9 and TRBJ2-2, with 8 bases identical to TRBD2. Germline values: CDR1 SGDLS, CDR2 YYNGEE. The CDR3 runs 17 residues. Germline trimming cut 0 bases from V and 4 bases from J; bases unmatched to any gene: 8. The CDR3, as DNA: TGTGCCAGCAGCGTAGGGTCCCAAGCGGGGGTCACCGGGGAGCTGTTTTTT. Translated, it gives CASSVGSQAGVTGELFF. Looking up the rest from reference TRBV9 and TRBJ2-2 gives the full variable domain: DSGVTQTPKHLITATGQRVTLRCSPRSGDLSVYWYQQSLDQGLQFLIQYYNGEERAKGNILERFSAQQFPDLHSELNLSSLELGDSALYFCASSVGSQAGVTGELFFGEGSRLTVL.

The rearrangement joins TRBV5-1 to TRBJ2-3; TRBD2 aligns across 14 bases. Germline CDR1 reads SGHRS; CDR2 reads YFSETQ. The CDR3 sequence is 17 residues long. The V and J ends lost 5 bases and 5 bases, in that order; junction bases with no gene match: 10. The CDR3 DNA reads TGCGCCAGCAGACGAAGGACTAGCGGGGGGACTGGAGATACGCAGTATTTT. Encoded protein: CASRRRTSGGTGDTQYF. The full variable domain, rest sourced from reference TRBV5-1 and TRBJ2-3, is KAGVTQTPRYLIKTRGQQVTLSCSPISGHRSVSWYQQTPGQGLQFLFEYFSETQRNKGNFPGRFSGRQFSNSRSEMNVSTLELGDSALYLCASRRRTSGGTGDTQYFGPGTRLTVL.

The rearrangement uses TRBV7-2 and TRBJ2-7; possible D gene TRBD1, 5 bases. CDR3 size: 16 residues. The V gene's germline CDR1 is SGHTA and CDR2 FQGNSA. Between the trimmed V and J ends, which lost 2 bases and 2 bases, there was a span of 16 bases. The CDR3 DNA reads as TGTGCCAGCAGCTTAAAGTCTGGGGCGTGGGCCTACGAGCAGTACTTC. This encodes CASSLKSGAWAYEQYF.

The rearrangement uses TRBV18 and TRBJ2-1, with 9 bases aligning to TRBD2. The V segment lost 3 bases and the J segment 0 bases; nucleotides outside the gene matches: 3. This CDR3 contains 16 residues. Germline CDR1 and CDR2: KGHSH and LQKENI. Written as DNA, the CDR3 is TGTGCCAGCTCACCGAGGCGGGGGGGCTCCTACAATGAGCAGTTCTTC. Its protein is CASSPRRGGSYNEQFF.

This clone occurred a few times. The chain recombines TRBV5-6 with TRBJ1-1; 7 positions agree with TRBD1. The CDR3 consists of 13 residues. Unmatched junction bases numbered 5, after V lost 2 bases and J lost 7 bases. Germline CDR1 is SGHDT and CDR2 is YYEEEE. CDR3 sequence (DNA): TGTGCCAGCAGCTTAGCCAGGGACAGTGAAGCTTTCTTT. Protein: CASSLARDSEAFF.

The rearrangement links TRBV7-9 to TRBJ2-7; D may be TRBD1 (7 bases). This CDR3 comprises 17 residues. With 6 bases removed from V and 4 bases from J, the gap between germline ends came to 25 bases. The germline gives CDR1 SEHNR, CDR2 FQNEAQ (reference sequence). The CDR3 loop is CASRPGGEKGQPYEQYF. The CDR3 DNA reads TGTGCCAGCAGACCTGGCGGGGAAAAGGGACAGCCTTACGAGCAGTACTTC.

The CDR3 DNA reads as TGTGCCAGCAGCCGCTCAGGGGGGAACTATGGCTACACCTTC. The encoded protein is CASSRSGGNYGYTF. The chain is built from TRBV5-5 and TRBJ1-2; TRBD1 matches at 7 bases. CDR1 and CDR2 from the germline V gene are SGHKS and YYEKEE (reference sequence). This CDR3 comprises 14 residues. J lost 2 bases, V lost 4 bases, and 5 bases had no gene match.

The J gene is TRBJ2-7, the V gene TRBV12-5; D call uncertain. The germline CDR1 and CDR2 sequences are LGHNT and FRNRAP. The CDR3 loop spans 16 amino acids. V was cut by 0 bases and J by 6 bases, with 18 bases left in between. CDR3 in amino acids: CASGLVLGSEAVEQYF. CDR3 nucleotides: TGTGCTAGTGGTTTGGTACTCGGCAGTGAGGCCGTCGAGCAGTACTTC.